This TCR beta chain was sequenced for a study of blood T cell repertoires in COVID-19 (dated by TCRdb to about 2020). Regarding the research as a whole: Collaborator samples came from the United States, Italy and Spain and covered acute and convalescent phases of COVID-19. The material from the prospective study consisted of cDNA or gDNA derived from T cells, B-cell-depleted T cells, or PBMCs. The dataset comprised deeply sampled blood TCRbeta repertoires from subjects exposed to, actively infected with, or recovered from COVID-19. The repertoires were released in a freely available public database intended as a resource for research on the immune response to SARS-CoV-2. Samples were obtained from the ongoing ImmuneRACE study (first 160 participants) and from some 1,300 subjects provided by 6 global collaborators. Nearly every sample came with metadata listing a de-identified subject ID, COVID-19 status, age in years and sex. HLA class I and class II types, where available, came from metadata supplied by the sample provider rather than from assay-based typing.

TCRbeta CDR3 regions were amplified from genomic DNA by means of the immunoSEQ Assay, a bias-controlled multiplex PCR. The study's own analysis went as follows. Within the assay, amplification of reference gene primers was used to estimate how many nucleated cells each sample contained. To quantify the absolute abundance of each unique TCRbeta CDR3 rearrangement, sequence reads were collapsed and filtered. For each sample, productive Simpson clonality was calculated as the square root of Simpson's diversity index over productive rearrangements. TCRdb carries this immuneACCESS record with in-frame sequences only. Its versions omit some clonotypes, under half of them owing to an unresolved V gene in the studies checked, with the rest unexplained. V and J calls and clone size are those listed in that table; D and trimming were worked out from the DNA. This sample holds under 300,000 clones; around 84% were observed only once. The ten largest clones capture 3.4% of the sample.

Study-wide conclusions, independent of this receptor: The quantity of clinical and demographic metadata differed by source and by participant and was supplied without curation.

Including the terminal cysteine and phenylalanine, the CDR3 comprises 14 residues. Kept here is only the CDR3 DNA, which spans 42 bases and is read in frame from base 1. V trim: 7 bases; J trim: 4 bases; unmatched bases: 8. As encoded in the germline V gene (reference sequence), CDR1 is MNHEY while CDR2 is SMNVEV. On this clone: Its antigen is not yet known. Per-base quality was not reported, and no clone a single base away is much larger than it.

Collaborating institutions collected whole blood in K2EDTA tubes following their own protocols. For TCRbeta analysis, collaborators shipped samples in one of three forms: frozen whole blood, isolated PBMCs, or DNA extracted from either of those sample types. Material for sequencing was peripheral blood. Rearrangement joined TRBV27 to TRBJ1-1, and 8 bases in between align with TRBD1. The source is a young woman with acute or convalescent COVID-19. The DNA reads TGTGCCAGCACTCTAGGACAGGGTGCCACTGAAGCTTTCTTT. This translates into CASTLGQGATEAFF.